A single sample is the source of the 9 T cell receptor beta chains below, sequenced in a study of blood T cell repertoires in COVID-19. The protocol was immunoSEQ multiplex PCR, while the TCRdb copy is restricted to in-frame clones and leaves out a portion. The sample lists almost 400,000 clones; 89% were seen once. Sequences were obtained from PBMCs or T cells enriched from blood (not recorded which). The receptors were gathered from a woman in her thirties who had recovered from COVID-19.

The V call is TRBV19, the J call TRBJ2-7, with 9 bases matching TRBD1. CDR3 length: 12 residues. Germline V lookup: CDR1 LNHDA, CDR2 SQIVND (reference sequence). V dropped 8 bases and J dropped 5; count of bases not matched to a gene: 4. The CDR3 nucleotides read TGTGCCAGTGGACAGGGGAGAAACGAGCAGTACTTC. Residues: CASGQGRNEQYF.

The gene calls are TRBV27 and TRBJ2-1; no definite D call. Germline CDR1 MNHEY, CDR2 SMNVEV (reference sequence). The CDR3 is 13 residues long. The V end was cut by 5 bases, the J end by 4 bases, with 9 bases between. Here the CDR3 reads CASSSASYNEQFF. The CDR3 nucleotides read TGTGCCAGCAGTAGTGCGAGTTACAATGAGCAGTTCTTC.

The rearrangement links TRBV20-1 to TRBJ1-1, with no clear D. Trimming cost V 3 bases and J 1 base, with 6 bases left between them. The CDR3 spans 12 residues. The V gene's germline CDR1 is DFQATT and CDR2 SNEGSKA (reference sequence). The CDR3 spells CSASRENTEAFF. The CDR3 region has the DNA TGCAGTGCTAGTCGGGAGAACACTGAAGCTTTCTTT.

The V gene is TRBV29-1, the J gene TRBJ1-4, with 8 bases aligning to TRBD1. Trimming at V came to 6 bases and at J to 6 bases, leaving 12 bases not matched to a gene. The CDR3 consists of 15 residues. CDR1 is SQVTM, CDR2 ANQGSEA, per germline. The CDR3 reads CSVAGDRGGDEKLFF. CDR3 sequence (DNA): TGCAGCGTAGCCGGTGACAGGGGAGGGGATGAAAAACTGTTTTTT. Using reference TRBV29-1 and TRBJ1-4 for the parts outside the CDR3, the full variable domain is SAVISQKPSRDICQRGTSLTIQCQVDSQVTMMFWYRQQPGQSLTLIATANQGSEATYESGFVIDKFPISRPNLTFSTLTVSNMSPEDSSIYLCSVAGDRGGDEKLFFGSGTQLSVL.

The rearrangement joins TRBV2 to TRBJ2-3, with 9 nucleotides matching TRBD2. Germline assignment: CDR1 SNHLY and CDR2 FYNNEI. This CDR3 has 13 amino acids. V lost 8 bases to trimming and J lost 3 bases; unmatched junction nucleotides: 3. As DNA, the CDR3 is TGTGCCAGCGCTAGCGGGAAAACAGATACGCAGTATTTT. Its translation: CASASGKTDTQYF.

The chain uses TRBV7-2 and TRBJ2-1, with a tentative D call TRBD2 (6 bases). The CDR3 contains 14 residues. The germline gives CDR1 SGHTA, CDR2 FQGNSA. V lost 7 bases and J 0 bases, leaving 10 bases between the germline ends. The DNA of the CDR3 is TGTGCCAGCATCGCGGGAAGCTCCTACAATGAGCAGTTCTTC. It yields the protein CASIAGSSYNEQFF.

This clone showed up just once. The V gene is TRBV19, the J gene TRBJ2-1; possibly TRBD1 for D (6 bases). The CDR3 runs to 12 residues. Germline assignment: CDR1 LNHDA and CDR2 SQIVND (reference sequence). V gave up 10 bases and J gave up 7 bases, with 14 bases separating them. The CDR3 protein is CATQQGGNEQFF. CDR3 sequence (DNA): TGTGCCACACAACAGGGCGGGAATGAGCAGTTCTTC.

The chain combines TRBV6-5 with TRBJ2-5; TRBD2 matches at 9 bases. The germline V gene encodes CDR1 MNHEY and CDR2 SVGAGI. V lost 10 bases, J lost 7 bases, and 16 bases stayed unmatched. This CDR3 spans 15 amino acids. CDR3 residues: CATLSGSGGGVTQYF. CDR3 nucleotides: TGTGCCACACTAAGCGGTAGCGGGGGAGGGGTGACCCAGTACTTC.

This chain uses TRBV2 with TRBJ2-1; D call uncertain. The CDR3 covers 15 residues. Trimming left V 6 bases short and J 0 bases short, with 12 bases between. Germline assignment: CDR1 SNHLY and CDR2 FYNNEI. This chain's CDR3 is CASRPQSNSYNEQFF. The CDR3 bases are TGTGCCAGCAGACCACAGAGTAACTCCTACAATGAGCAGTTCTTC.